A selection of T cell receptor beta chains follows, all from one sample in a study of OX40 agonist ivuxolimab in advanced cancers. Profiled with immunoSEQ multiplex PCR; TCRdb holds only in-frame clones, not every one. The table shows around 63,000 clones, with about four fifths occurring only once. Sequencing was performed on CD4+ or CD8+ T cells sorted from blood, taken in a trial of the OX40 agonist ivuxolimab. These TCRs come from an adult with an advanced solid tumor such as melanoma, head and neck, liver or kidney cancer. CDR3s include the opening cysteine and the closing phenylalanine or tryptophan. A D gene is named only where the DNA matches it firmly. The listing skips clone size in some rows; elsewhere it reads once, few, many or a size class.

TGTGCCAGCAGCCCGACAGGGACTGAAGCTTTCTTT CASSPTGTEAFF TRBD1 TRBV7-9 . 12 TRBJ1-1
TGTGCCAGCAACCGTGGGGGGCATGAGCAGTTCTTC CASNRGGHEQFF . TRBV5-6 . 12 TRBJ2-1
TGCGCCAGCACAGACAGCATCGTAAGCAATCAGCCCCAGCATTTT CASTDSIVSNQPQHF . TRBV10-1 few 15 TRBJ1-5
TGTGCCAGCAGCCCCCTTGGGAGGGGGAGTTTCCGGGAGACCCAGTACTTC CASSPLGRGSFRETQYF . TRBV11-2 once 17 TRBJ2-5
TGCAGCGTCGAAGGGGTGAGACAGCTAGGCACAGATACGCAGTATTTT CSVEGVRQLGTDTQYF . TRBV29-1 . 16 TRBJ2-3
TGTGCCAGCGGGTTTTCTTCCTACAATGAGCAGTTCTTC CASGFSSYNEQFF . TRBV19 . 13 TRBJ2-1
TGTGCCAGCAGTTTATTCGGTGGGGCCAGGGGTTATCAGCCCCAGCATTTT CASSLFGGARGYQPQHF . TRBV27 . 17 TRBJ1-5
TGTGCCAGCAGCCAGACAGGGTCGAATCAGCCCCAGCATTTT CASSQTGSNQPQHF TRBD1 TRBV25-1 . 14 TRBJ1-5
TGTGCCAGCAGCTTAGTGGGTGGTCACGAGCAGTACTTC CASSLVGGHEQYF . TRBV7-9 . 13 TRBJ2-7
TGCGCCAGCAGCCAAGAACCAGGGGCTGGGGCCAACGTCCTGACTTTC CASSQEPGAGANVLTF . TRBV4-1 . 16 TRBJ2-6
TGTGCCAGCAGTCCCTGGAGCTCCTATAATTCACCCCTCCACTTT CASSPWSSYNSPLHF . TRBV27 . 15 TRBJ1-6
TGTGCCAGCAGTCTAGTACCGGACGCGGGGTATCAGCCCCAGCATTTT CASSLVPDAGYQPQHF . TRBV28 . 16 TRBJ1-5
TGTGCCAGCAGCCGTCAAGCCCACCGGGACTACAATGAGCAGTTCTTC CASSRQAHRDYNEQFF . TRBV7-9 . 16 TRBJ2-1
TGTGCCACCCGGGGGATTTCTCGGGTTGGCTACACCTTC CATRGISRVGYTF . TRBV7-3 . 13 TRBJ1-2
TGTGCCAGCAGCTGGGACAGGGAAGAAAACACCGGGGAGCTGTTTTTT CASSWDREENTGELFF TRBD1 TRBV5-6 . 16 TRBJ2-2
TGCGCCAGCAGCCAAAACAGGGAAATCTCCTACGAGCAGTACTTC CASSQNREISYEQYF . TRBV4-3 . 15 TRBJ2-7
TGTGCCAGCAGCCGAGGGACAGGGGGTTACAATGAGCAGTTCTTC CASSRGTGGYNEQFF TRBD1 TRBV6-5 . 15 TRBJ2-1
TGTGCCAGCTCACCAGGGGTCCTCTCTGGGGCCAACGTCCTGACTTTC CASSPGVLSGANVLTF . TRBV18 . 16 TRBJ2-6